This TCR beta chain stems from a study of blood T cell repertoires in COVID-19. Across the study: Specimens from acute and convalescent COVID-19 originated in the United States, Italy and Spain. The cDNA or gDNA used as material had been derived from T cells, B-cell-depleted T cells, or PBMCs.

Trimming left V 6 bases short and J 6 bases short, with 12 bases between. Germline CDR1 MNHEY, CDR2 SVGAGI. This CDR3 spans 13 amino acids. Original handling: Nucleated cell counts were estimated from reference gene primer amplification. Measured with immunoSEQ multiplex PCR; TCRdb has only the in-frame clones, and not every one. V and J calls and clone size are those listed in that table; D and trimming were worked out from the DNA. The table lists under 250,000 clones, roughly 84% of them singletons. Sequences were obtained from peripheral blood. The rearrangement joins TRBV6-5 to TRBJ1-3, with D possibly matching TRBD1 (6 bases). The TCR was taken from an elderly woman with acute or convalescent COVID-19. CDR3 bases: TGTGCCAGCAGACAGGGATCGGAAAACACCATATATTTT. Translation gives CASRQGSENTIYF.